Listed here are 17 T cell receptor beta chains from one sample, sequenced in a study of T cells in Graves' hyperthyroidism and ophthalmopathy. RNA transcripts provided the source from which TCR beta CDR3 regions were amplified. First-round RT-PCR of the TCR CDR3 relied on the HTBI primer set. In TCRdb, the multiplex PCR reads were re-called with MiXCR into one record per CDR3 protein. The data contain 490,000 or so distinct CDR3 sequences, roughly 21% of them singletons. What was sequenced was blood. Receptor source: a man between 40 and 49 years old with Graves' ophthalmopathy.

CDR3 nucleotide sequence: TGTGCCAGCAGGGCAGCCAGCTCTGGGGCCAACGTCCTGACTTTC. Translation gives CASRAASSGANVLTF. The chain couples TRBV7-3 to TRBJ2-6; no reliable D call. The CDR3 spans 15 residues. The germline V and J ends were trimmed by 6 bases and 0 bases, with 9 bases remaining between them. The V gene's germline CDR1 is SGHTA and CDR2 FQGTGA.

V gene TRBV18 combines with J gene TRBJ1-4, with D tentatively TRBD1 (5 bases). V was shortened by 2 bases and J by 8 bases, with 15 bases between the two germline ends. The CDR3 sequence is 15 residues long. Germline CDR1 and CDR2: KGHSH and LQKENI. The CDR3 sequence is CASSPKTVSGEKLFF. In DNA form, the CDR3 reads TGTGCCAGCTCACCAAAGACAGTATCCGGCGAAAAACTGTTTTTT.

This clonotype was detected a few times. The rearrangement links TRBV6-6 to TRBJ1-1; D gene uncertain. CDR3 length: 15 amino acids. V was clipped by 0 bases and J by 0 bases, with 8 bases between them. Germline V lookup: CDR1 MNHNY, CDR2 SVGAGI (reference sequence). CDR3 in amino acids: CASSYSPEVNTEAFF. CDR3 DNA sequence: TGTGCCAGCAGTTACTCCCCGGAGGTGAACACTGAAGCTTTCTTT.

The chain has TRBV12-3 or TRBV12-4 and TRBJ2-2; a possible D gene is TRBD1 (6 bases). This CDR3 is built from 15 residues. Trimming removed 3 bases at V and 5 bases at J, with 13 bases between. CDR3 residues: CASSFLQGSTGELFF. In DNA form, the CDR3 reads TGTGCCAGCAGTTTTTTACAGGGAAGTACCGGGGAGCTGTTTTTT.

The sample holds a few counts of this clonotype. The rearrangement joins TRBV10-2 to TRBJ2-1; D is undetermined. This CDR3 comprises 13 residues. V was clipped by 2 bases and J by 10 bases, with 12 bases between them. The germline gives CDR1 WSHSY, CDR2 SAAADI. The CDR3 DNA reads TGCGCCAGCAGTGAGGTGGCTGAAGGGGAGCAGTTCTTC. Its protein is CASSEVAEGEQFF.

The CDR3 region has the DNA TGTGCCAGCTCACCTACGGGCGGGGGGGCCGGATTAGACGAGCAGTACTTC. This gives the protein CASSPTGGGAGLDEQYF. The chain employs TRBV18 and TRBJ2-7; the match to TRBD2 covers 9 bases. Losses at the gene ends were 3 bases for V and 5 bases for J; bases not matched to a gene: 14. Germline V gene sequence: CDR1 KGHSH, CDR2 LQKENI. CDR3 length: 17 residues.

The chain has TRBV9 and TRBJ2-5, with D perhaps being TRBD1 or TRBD2 (5 bases each). The CDR3 sequence is 15 residues long. Trimming stripped 1 base from V and 3 bases from J, with 13 bases between. The germline CDR1 and CDR2 sequences are SGDLS and YYNGEE. DNA for the CDR3: TGTGCCAGCAGCGTATTGGGGGTTTCAAAAGAGACCCAGTACTTC. It translates to CASSVLGVSKETQYF.

This clonotype was seen a handful of times. The rearrangement uses TRBV7-8 and TRBJ2-1; 14 bases agree with TRBD2. Germline CDR1 SGHVS, CDR2 FQNEAQ. The CDR3 runs 19 residues. Trimming cost V 5 bases and J 0 bases; bases outside gene matches: 9. CDR3 residues: CASSPGLAGAPSSYNEQFF. The CDR3 region has the DNA TGTGCCAGCAGCCCGGGACTAGCGGGAGCCCCTAGCTCCTACAATGAGCAGTTCTTC.

This clonotype showed up many times. The rearrangement uses TRBV7-2 and TRBJ2-2; D is perhaps TRBD1 (6 bases). Per the germline V gene, CDR1 is SGHTA and CDR2 is FQGNSA. Trimming pared 1 base from V and 1 base from J, leaving 10 bases between. This CDR3 has 16 residues. CDR3 sequence: CASSLEGVGNTGELFF. The CDR3 nucleotides are TGTGCCAGCAGCTTAGAGGGGGTGGGGAACACCGGGGAGCTGTTTTTT.

This rearrangement joins TRBV5-5 to TRBJ2-2; 7 nucleotides align to TRBD1. Trimming cost V 2 bases and J 0 bases; bases outside gene matches: 4. CDR1 SGHKS and CDR2 YYEKEE come from the germline V gene (reference sequence). The CDR3 length is 16 residues. CDR3 amino acids: CASSFEGAANTGELFF. The CDR3 DNA follows: TGTGCCAGCAGCTTTGAGGGGGCCGCGAACACCGGGGAGCTGTTTTTT.

Ten or more counts support this clonotype. V is TRBV2 and J is TRBJ1-1; possible D gene TRBD1, 5 bases. The CDR3 sequence is 14 residues long. Trimming removed 3 bases at V and 6 bases at J, with 14 bases between. Germline V lookup: CDR1 SNHLY, CDR2 FYNNEI. As DNA, the CDR3 is TGTGCCAGCAGTGAGGCGGGACTGGCGGCTGAAGCTTTCTTT. The encoded protein is CASSEAGLAAEAFF.

The V and J genes are TRBV6-2 or TRBV6-3 and TRBJ2-3, with 9 bases lining up with TRBD2. The CDR3 loop spans 19 amino acids. Germline V gene data show CDR1 as MNHEY and CDR2 as SVGEGT. V lost 4 bases and J lost 0; bases outside the gene matches: 14. CDR3 region: CASSWNPASGKISTDTQYF. CDR3 DNA sequence: TGTGCCAGCAGTTGGAATCCTGCTAGCGGGAAAATAAGCACAGATACGCAGTATTTT.

The CDR3 region is CASSLDRRPQYF. The CDR3 coding sequence is TGTGCCAGCAGCCTGGACAGGAGGCCGCAGTATTTT. The chain has TRBV7-9 and TRBJ2-3, with 7 positions matching TRBD1. J gave up 10 bases and V 5 bases, and 6 bases lay outside the gene matches. This CDR3 has 12 amino acids. Germline CDR1 is SEHNR and CDR2 is FQNEAQ (reference sequence).

This clonotype was seen only a few times. V usage is TRBV4-2 and J usage is TRBJ2-2; a possible D gene is TRBD2 (6 bases). Germline-derived CDR1 and CDR2 are LGHNA and YNFKEQ. The CDR3 covers 17 residues. V lost 0 bases and J lost 1, with 12 bases in between. CDR3 DNA: TGTGCCAGCAGCCAAGATCCGGGGGTGGTGAACACCGGGGAGCTGTTTTTT. Protein: CASSQDPGVVNTGELFF.

The rearrangement uses TRBV2 and TRBJ2-2; 7 bases agree with TRBD1. The CDR3 spans 13 residues. CDR1 is SNHLY and CDR2 is FYNNEI in the germline V gene. V shed 8 bases and J 7 bases; nucleotides not matched to a gene: 7. DNA for the CDR3: TGTGCCAGCCGCACAGGGGAAGTCGGGGAGCTGTTTTTT. This codes for CASRTGEVGELFF.

The chain uses TRBV20-1 and TRBJ2-2, with TRBD2 identical over 10 bases. CDR3 size: 16 residues. Germline V gene sequence: CDR1 DFQATT, CDR2 SNEGSKA (reference sequence). The trim removed 3 bases at V and 1 base at J, leaving 5 bases unmatched. The CDR3 DNA reads as TGCAGTGCTAGGAGGGTAGCGGGAGGGAACACCGGGGAGCTGTTTTTT. This codes for CSARRVAGGNTGELFF.

This clonotype showed up many times. The gene calls are TRBV12-3 or TRBV12-4 and TRBJ1-5; tentative D call: TRBD1 (5 bases). V lost 5 bases and J 7 bases, leaving 9 bases between the germline ends. There are 12 residues in the CDR3. CDR3 residues: CASSRGYQPQHF. The DNA for the CDR3 is TGTGCCAGCAGTCGGGGGTACCAGCCCCAGCATTTT.